The rows below give T cell receptor beta chains drawn from one sample of a study of vaccination and CD4 T cells after COVID-19. TCRdb re-called the PCR reads through MiXCR, storing one row per CDR3 protein. The data contain around 14,000 distinct CDR3 sequences, approximately 69% of them singletons. The specimen was CD4+ T cells from blood, collected after SARS-CoV-2 vaccination. Every receptor here comes from a human donor who had recovered from COVID-19. The CDR3 runs from the conserved cysteine through the conserved F or W. The order of the fields is V gene, D gene, J gene, clone size, CDR3 DNA, CDR3 protein. The D gene is left open where the match is weak. Expanded clones are given a class, and other clones once, few, many or no size at all.

V: TRBV20-1; D: NA; J: TRBJ1-4; size: NA; DNA: TGCAGTGCTAGCACAGGGCATAATGAAAAACTGTTTTTT; CDR3: CSASTGHNEKLFF
V: TRBV6-1; D: NA; J: TRBJ1-5; size: once; DNA: TGTGCCACAAACAGTGGCAATCAGCCCCAGCATTTT; CDR3: CATNSGNQPQHF
V: TRBV20-1; D: NA; J: TRBJ2-3; size: NA; DNA: TGCAGTGCTAGCGGCGGGGCGCTAACCATGGCGCAGTATTTT; CDR3: CSASGGALTMAQYF
V: TRBV20-1; D: NA; J: TRBJ1-3; size: NA; DNA: TGCAGTGCTAGAGATCGGTACAGGGACCTAAGAAACACCATATATTTT; CDR3: CSARDRYRDLRNTIYF
V: TRBV20-1; D: TRBD2; J: TRBJ2-3; size: few; DNA: TGCAGTGCTATCAAGCGGGAGGGCCCGGATACGCAGTATTTT; CDR3: CSAIKREGPDTQYF
V: TRBV20-1; D: NA; J: TRBJ1-6; size: few; DNA: TGCAGTGCTAGGAGGAGGGTTAATTCACCCCTCCACTTT; CDR3: CSARRRVNSPLHF
V: TRBV27; D: NA; J: TRBJ2-3; size: once; DNA: TGTGCCAGCAGGCTAGTTCAGGCCTTAAGCACAGATACGCAGTATTTT; CDR3: CASRLVQALSTDTQYF
V: TRBV6-5; D: TRBD2; J: TRBJ2-1; size: NA; DNA: TGTGCCAGCAGTTACGGCCTAGCGGGACCCTATGAGCAGTTCTTC; CDR3: CASSYGLAGPYEQFF
V: TRBV7-3; D: NA; J: TRBJ2-7; size: few; DNA: TGTGCCAGCAGCTTATATGGGGTCGTCGGATACGAGCAGTACTTC; CDR3: CASSLYGVVGYEQYF
V: TRBV6-1; D: NA; J: TRBJ1-2; size: few; DNA: TGTGCCAGCAGTGAAGCGGGGGATGGCTACACCTTC; CDR3: CASSEAGDGYTF
V: TRBV21-1; D: NA; J: TRBJ1-1; size: NA; DNA: TGTGCCAGCAGCTGGGGAAACACTGAAGCTTTCTTT; CDR3: CASSWGNTEAFF
V: TRBV20-1; D: NA; J: TRBJ1-1; size: NA; DNA: TGCAGTGCTAGAGATTTCCGTAGGAGGAACACTGAAGCTTTCTTT; CDR3: CSARDFRRRNTEAFF
V: TRBV5-5; D: NA; J: TRBJ1-1; size: NA; DNA: TGTGCCAGCAGCCCAGGCGAGGTTGAAGCTTTCTTT; CDR3: CASSPGEVEAFF
V: TRBV2; D: NA; J: TRBJ1-3; size: once; DNA: TGTGCCAGCAATCGGGAAGACTCTGGAAACACCATATATTTT; CDR3: CASNREDSGNTIYF
V: TRBV19; D: NA; J: TRBJ2-4; size: NA; DNA: TGTGCCAGTAGTAAGGCCCGGGACACAAACATTCAGTACTTC; CDR3: CASSKARDTNIQYF
V: TRBV6-5; D: TRBD2; J: TRBJ2-7; size: NA; DNA: TGTGCCAGCAGTTACTCGATGGGGGGGGTAACCTACGAGCAGTACTTC; CDR3: CASSYSMGGVTYEQYF
V: TRBV27; D: TRBD1; J: TRBJ2-7; size: once; DNA: TGTGCCAGCAGTTTATCAGGGGGCCCCTACGAGCAGTACTTC; CDR3: CASSLSGGPYEQYF
V: TRBV11-2; D: NA; J: TRBJ2-5; size: NA; DNA: TGTGCCAGCAGCTTATCCAGGGTGCAAGAGACCCAGTACTTC; CDR3: CASSLSRVQETQYF
V: TRBV10-3; D: TRBD2; J: TRBJ2-2; size: once; DNA: TGTGCCATCAGTGAGTCGACTAGCGGGAGGAGACCGAACACCGGGGAGCTGTTTTTT; CDR3: CAISESTSGRRPNTGELFF
V: TRBV7-2; D: NA; J: TRBJ2-5; size: NA; DNA: TGTGCCAGCAGCCGCCCCCAGATGGAGACCCAGTACTTC; CDR3: CASSRPQMETQYF
V: TRBV5-8; D: NA; J: TRBJ1-2; size: NA; DNA: TGTGCCAGCAGGGTTTTTTATGGCTACACCTTC; CDR3: CASRVFYGYTF
V: TRBV20-1; D: NA; J: TRBJ1-1; size: NA; DNA: TGCAGTGCTAGAGAGGGAAGGGGGAACACTGAAGCTTTCTTT; CDR3: CSAREGRGNTEAFF